What follows is one T cell receptor beta chain and its context. The antigen is not known. Clones were read by immunoSEQ multiplex PCR, and TCRdb kept only the in-frame ones, dropping some. In the table there are about 2.4 million clones, approximately 93% of which are singletons. Per germline, CDR1 SGHDT and CDR2 YYEEEE. The CDR3 is 11 amino acids. V was trimmed by 3 bases and J by 6 bases, leaving 7 bases between them. The data originate from a study of shared clonotypes between healthy human individuals. The study, taken as a whole, reports: The sampled material consisted only of blood, and tissue repertoires are likely to differ. Memory subsets generally showed smaller estimated richness than naive subsets did. Sequencing depth was expected to influence donor clonotype sharing.

This chain connects TRBV5-6 to TRBJ2-7; D gene unclear. The sequence came from a man aged 18 to 35 in good health. Some clones in this sample may be carry-over from other donors' samples. Sequencing was performed on naive CD4+ T cells from PBMCs. Described subset: CD45RA+ positively selected. The CDR3 reads CASSYKAEQYF. The CDR3 nucleotides read TGTGCCAGCAGCTATAAGGCCGAGCAGTACTTC.